The next 32 T cell receptor beta chains were all read from a single sample in a study of response to subunit inactivated influenza vaccine. Each CDR3 protein is one row after TCRdb ran MiXCR on the RT-PCR reads. Here the sample spans under 200,000 distinct CDR3 sequences, about 10% being singletons. The material was CD8+ T cells sorted from PBMCs, obtained 23 to 25 months after vaccination. The receptors derive from a man between 50 and 70 years old who received an inactivated influenza vaccine.

This clonotype was seen a few times. V gene TRBV4-3 combines with J gene TRBJ2-3, with 9 positions matching TRBD1. Germline CDR1 is LGHNA and CDR2 is YSLEER. The CDR3 sequence is 15 residues long. With 0 bases clipped from V and 5 bases from J, the junction kept 3 bases outside the gene matches. The CDR3 loop is CASSQEGQGEDTQYF. CDR3 DNA sequence: TGCGCCAGCAGCCAAGAGGGACAGGGCGAAGATACGCAGTATTTT.

The V and J genes are TRBV11-2 and TRBJ1-1; D not certain. Germline V gives CDR1 SGHAT, CDR2 FQNNGV. Trimming removed 2 bases at V and 1 base at J, with 11 bases between. This CDR3 is built from 15 residues. CDR3 region: CASSLLSWGNTEAFF. Here the CDR3 DNA reads TGTGCCAGCAGCTTATTGTCCTGGGGGAACACTGAAGCTTTCTTT.

This clonotype was found a few times. V usage is TRBV27 and J usage is TRBJ2-7, with 13 nucleotides matching TRBD2. The germline CDR1 and CDR2 sequences are MNHEY and SMNVEV (reference sequence). CDR3 length equals 18 residues. Trimming cost V 3 bases and J 3 bases; bases outside gene matches: 11. CDR3 sequence: CASSFGLAGAREGYEQYF. In DNA form, the CDR3 reads TGTGCCAGCAGTTTTGGACTAGCGGGGGCCCGAGAAGGCTACGAGCAGTACTTC.

The chain is built from TRBV4-2 and TRBJ2-1, with 8 bases aligning to TRBD2. CDR3 length: 16 residues. V trimming: 3 bases; J trimming: 4 bases; junction bases outside the gene matches: 8. The V gene's germline CDR1 is LGHNA and CDR2 YNFKEQ. CDR3 nucleotides: TGTGCCAGCAGCCATAGTCTAGCGGGTCCTTACAATGAGCAGTTCTTC. It translates to CASSHSLAGPYNEQFF.

Ten or more counts support this clonotype. This rearrangement joins TRBV12-3 or TRBV12-4 to TRBJ2-1; 12 nucleotides match TRBD1. The CDR3 extends over 15 amino acids. The V segment lost 6 bases and the J segment 7 bases; nucleotides outside the gene matches: 7. CDR3 region: CASRGAGQGANEQFF. DNA for the CDR3: TGTGCCAGCAGGGGGGCGGGACAGGGGGCTAATGAGCAGTTCTTC.

This clonotype was observed a few times. The chain uses TRBV7-9 and TRBJ1-2; a weak D match, TRBD1 (5 bases). This CDR3 spans 16 amino acids. V was pared by 2 bases and J by 5 bases, with 18 bases between. The germline V gene has CDR1 SEHNR and CDR2 FQNEAQ (reference sequence). CDR3 sequence reads: CASSLSDRDGAYGYTF. The CDR3 nucleotides read TGTGCCAGCAGCTTATCAGACCGGGACGGAGCTTATGGCTACACCTTC.

The V gene is TRBV12-3 or TRBV12-4, the J gene TRBJ2-5; D is ambiguous. This CDR3 has 13 amino acids. The germline V and J ends were trimmed by 6 bases and 3 bases, with 11 bases remaining between them. The CDR3 DNA reads as TGTGCCAGCAGCCCAGTCCCTAAAGAGACCCAGTACTTC. Protein: CASSPVPKETQYF.

This clonotype was counted at least ten times. The V call is TRBV7-9, the J call TRBJ1-5; the D is unclear. The V and J ends lost 5 bases and 4 bases respectively, with 6 bases between them. The CDR3 loop spans 12 amino acids. Germline CDR1 and CDR2: SEHNR and FQNEAQ (reference sequence). CDR3 nucleotide sequence: TGTGCCAGCAGCACAAATAATCAGCCCCAGCATTTT. Its protein product is CASSTNNQPQHF.

The chain has TRBV10-3 and TRBJ2-1, with D unresolved. The CDR3 contains 13 residues. Trimming pared 6 bases from V and 0 bases from J, leaving 6 bases between. CDR1 is ENHRY, CDR2 SYGVKD, per germline. This CDR3 reads CAIRESSYNEQFF. In nucleotides, the CDR3 is TGTGCCATCAGAGAGAGCTCCTACAATGAGCAGTTCTTC.

V is TRBV13 and J is TRBJ2-1, with TRBD2 identical over 11 bases. V dropped 5 bases and J dropped 10; count of bases not matched to a gene: 13. The CDR3 has 16 residues. The germline V gene has CDR1 PRHDT and CDR2 FYEKMQ (reference sequence). In nucleotides, the CDR3 is TGTGCCAGCAGCCCACGGATTAGCGGGGGGGCCGGGGAGCAGTTCTTC. It translates to CASSPRISGGAGEQFF.

This clonotype appeared many times. This rearrangement joins TRBV29-1 to TRBJ2-7; TRBD2 agrees at 8 bases. Germline CDR1 is SQVTM and CDR2 is ANQGSEA. V lost 6 bases to trimming and J lost 0 bases; unmatched junction nucleotides: 4. This CDR3 has 13 residues. The CDR3 nucleotides are TGCAGCGTCTCCGGGACTAGCTCCTACGAGCAGTACTTC. Translation: CSVSGTSSYEQYF.

CDR3 sequence reads: CASSPRTLGSTDTQYF. CDR3 bases: TGTGCCAGCAGCCCGCGGACTCTGGGGAGCACAGATACGCAGTATTTT. The rearrangement joins TRBV3-1 to TRBJ2-3; D is perhaps TRBD2 (5 bases). CDR3 length equals 16 residues. Trimming took 4 bases from V and 0 from J, leaving 14 bases between them. Per germline, CDR1 LGHDT and CDR2 YNNKEL (reference sequence).

This chain joins TRBV5-6 and TRBJ2-7; D assignment may be TRBD1 or TRBD2 (6 bases each). The CDR3 spans 16 residues. V was pared by 3 bases and J by 1 base, with 17 bases between. Germline assignment: CDR1 SGHDT and CDR2 YYEEEE. The CDR3 spells CASSSVLRGQSYEQYF. As DNA, the CDR3 is TGTGCCAGCAGCTCTGTTCTTCGGGGGCAATCCTACGAGCAGTACTTC.

The chain couples TRBV9 to TRBJ2-1, with 8 positions matching TRBD2. Germline assignment: CDR1 SGDLS and CDR2 YYNGEE. V lost 2 bases to trimming and J lost 6 bases; unmatched junction nucleotides: 13. CDR3 length: 17 residues. The CDR3 DNA follows: TGTGCCAGCAGCGTTGCCCCGGGGGGGATGGGGTTCAATGAGCAGTTCTTC. This encodes CASSVAPGGMGFNEQFF. Full variable domain (rest looked up from reference TRBV9 and TRBJ2-1): DSGVTQTPKHLITATGQRVTLRCSPRSGDLSVYWYQQSLDQGLQFLIQYYNGEERAKGNILERFSAQQFPDLHSELNLSSLELGDSALYFCASSVAPGGMGFNEQFFGPGTRLTVL.

This sequence joins TRBV6-5 and TRBJ1-2; the match to TRBD1 covers 10 bases. Germline V CDR1 and CDR2: MNHEY, SVGAGI. After removal of 0 bases from V and 11 bases from J, the junction contained 3 bases not matched to a gene. The CDR3 extends over 13 amino acids. CDR3 in DNA: TGTGCCAGCAGTTACTCCGGGACAGGGGATTACACCTTC. Translation gives CASSYSGTGDYTF.

This clonotype was observed a few times. The V gene is TRBV24-1, the J gene TRBJ1-1, with D uncertain. This CDR3 spans 16 amino acids. Trimming took off 0 bases at V and 5 bases at J, with 15 bases between the two ends. Germline CDR1 reads KGHDR; CDR2 reads SFDVKD. The DNA of the CDR3 is TGTGCCACCAGTGATTTGCGACACCGAGGGAGGACTGAAGCTTTCTTT. This codes for CATSDLRHRGRTEAFF.

This clonotype was found a few times. V and J are TRBV12-3 or TRBV12-4 and TRBJ2-1, with D possibly matching TRBD2 (6 bases). The CDR3 is made up of 15 amino acids. The germline V and J ends were trimmed by 8 bases and 2 bases, with 16 bases remaining between them. CDR3 bases: TGTGCCAGCCGTATTTTCCCGGGGGCCTACAATGAGCAGTTCTTC. As protein: CASRIFPGAYNEQFF.

This clonotype appeared many times. This chain joins TRBV12-3 or TRBV12-4 and TRBJ2-7; 7 positions agree with TRBD2. Trimming at V came to 5 bases and at J to 0 bases, leaving 7 bases not matched to a gene. CDR3 length equals 15 residues. CDR3 residues: CASSAQGGGSYEQYF. The CDR3 DNA reads TGTGCCAGCAGTGCCCAGGGCGGGGGCTCCTACGAGCAGTACTTC.

This clonotype was seen at least ten times. This chain links TRBV30 with TRBJ2-1; D ambiguous. The germline V and J ends were trimmed by 3 bases and 10 bases, with 13 bases remaining between them. Germline V gene sequence: CDR1 GTSNPN, CDR2 SVGIG (reference sequence). This CDR3 is built from 12 residues. CDR3 amino acids: CAWSPLGREQFF. The CDR3 DNA reads as TGTGCCTGGAGCCCCCTCGGTCGGGAGCAGTTCTTC.

The gene calls are TRBV4-1 and TRBJ2-3; 8 positions agree with TRBD2. The CDR3 covers 15 residues. V dropped 5 bases and J dropped 3; count of bases not matched to a gene: 7. Germline lookup yields CDR1 MGHRA and CDR2 YSYEKL. CDR3 region: CASSGRGGFTDTQYF. CDR3 in DNA: TGCGCCAGCAGCGGTCGGGGGGGATTTACAGATACGCAGTATTTT.

This clonotype was counted between two and nine times. The gene calls are TRBV4-1 and TRBJ1-1; TRBD1 might be the D (5 bases). The CDR3 contains 15 residues. Germline loops: CDR1 MGHRA, CDR2 YSYEKL. The V gene lost 3 bases and the J gene lost 0 bases, with 11 bases spanning the gap. CDR3 amino acids: CASSHFQGMNTEAFF. For the CDR3, the DNA is TGCGCCAGCAGCCATTTTCAGGGTATGAACACTGAAGCTTTCTTT.

CDR3 loop: CASSLGLAFSYNEQFF. The CDR3 DNA sequence: TGTGCCAGCAGCTTGGGACTAGCGTTTTCCTACAATGAGCAGTTCTTC. This rearrangement joins TRBV11-2 to TRBJ2-1; 10 bases map to TRBD2. V shed 3 bases and J 1 base; nucleotides not matched to a gene: 3. The germline V gene has CDR1 SGHAT and CDR2 FQNNGV. The CDR3 is made up of 16 amino acids. The whole variable domain, remainder taken from reference TRBV11-2 and TRBJ2-1, is EAGVAQSPRYKIIEKRQSVAFWCNPISGHATLYWYQQILGQGPKLLIQFQNNGVVDDSQLPKDRFSAERLKGVDSTLKIQPAKLEDSAVYLCASSLGLAFSYNEQFFGPGTRLTVL.

V gene TRBV7-3 combines with J gene TRBJ2-3; 8 nucleotides align to TRBD2. Germline V gene data show CDR1 as SGHTA and CDR2 as FQGTGA. Losses at the gene ends were 4 bases for V and 5 bases for J; bases not matched to a gene: 5. This CDR3 is 14 amino acids long. CDR3 amino acids: CASSSGLGRDTQYF. The DNA for the CDR3 is TGTGCCAGCAGCTCGGGACTAGGGAGAGATACGCAGTATTTT.

This chain uses TRBV4-1 with TRBJ2-3; 13 positions match TRBD2. CDR1 is MGHRA, CDR2 YSYEKL, per germline. CDR3 length: 18 amino acids. The J segment lost 0 bases and the V segment lost 0 bases, leaving 3 bases of the junction unmatched. CDR3 coding DNA: TGCGCCAGCAGCCAAGAAATGGGACTAGCGGGGAGCACAGATACGCAGTATTTT. It specifies CASSQEMGLAGSTDTQYF.

This clonotype was counted at least ten times. The V call is TRBV27, the J call TRBJ2-1, with D unresolved. Germline V gives CDR1 MNHEY, CDR2 SMNVEV (reference sequence). The CDR3 is 15 residues long. Trimming shortened V by 2 bases and J by 0 bases, and 8 bases separated the two germline ends. The DNA of the CDR3 is TGTGCCAGCAGTTTAGGGGTGAGCTCCTACAATGAGCAGTTCTTC. Its protein product is CASSLGVSSYNEQFF.

This chain uses TRBV6-5 with TRBJ2-2; D remains ambiguous. Trimming removed 6 bases at V and 5 bases at J, with 7 bases between. Germline V gene sequence: CDR1 MNHEY, CDR2 SVGAGI. The CDR3 totals 12 residues. CDR3 region: CASSALTGELFF. The CDR3 nucleotides are TGTGCCAGCAGCGCCTTGACCGGGGAGCTGTTTTTT.

This clonotype showed up many times. This chain links TRBV28 with TRBJ1-2, with 9 bases matching TRBD1. Germline loops: CDR1 MDHEN, CDR2 SYDVKM. The CDR3 totals 14 residues. The V segment lost 4 bases and the J segment 8 bases; nucleotides outside the gene matches: 8. CDR3 residues: CASSSPPTGGGYTF. DNA of the CDR3: TGTGCCAGCAGTTCTCCCCCGACAGGGGGAGGCTACACCTTC.

In this sample, this clonotype turned up many times. The chain joins TRBV4-3 to TRBJ2-2, with TRBD2 matching 7 bases. Unmatched junction bases numbered 4, after V lost 11 bases and J lost 1 base. This CDR3 is built from 13 residues. Germline V lookup: CDR1 LGHNA, CDR2 YSLEER. This CDR3 is CAVGGMNTGELFF. The CDR3 DNA reads TGCGCCGTCGGGGGGATGAACACCGGGGAGCTGTTTTTT.

This clonotype was counted many times. The chain recombines TRBV28 with TRBJ1-3; 7 nucleotides align to TRBD1. V shed 6 bases and J 2 bases; nucleotides not matched to a gene: 7. The CDR3 has 15 amino acids. From germline, CDR1 is MDHEN and CDR2 SYDVKM. CDR3 in amino acids: CASSLTGITGNTIYF. Here the CDR3 DNA reads TGTGCCAGCAGCCTGACAGGGATCACTGGAAACACCATATATTTT.

This clonotype showed up just a few times. The chain uses TRBV2 and TRBJ2-7; 7 positions agree with TRBD1. CDR3 length: 13 amino acids. Germline V gene lookup returns CDR1 SNHLY and CDR2 FYNNEI. V lost 7 bases to trimming and J lost 3 bases; unmatched junction nucleotides: 6. As DNA, the CDR3 is TGTGCCAGCAACGGACAGGCCTACTACGAGCAGTACTTC. It specifies CASNGQAYYEQYF.

In this sample, this clonotype turned up a few times. CDR3 nucleotide sequence: TGCAGTGCTAGAGATTGGGACGGAACAATGATAGAGACCCAGTACTTC. Translating gives CSARDWDGTMIETQYF. The chain is built from TRBV20-1 and TRBJ2-5; D tentatively reads TRBD1 or TRBD2 (5 bases each). CDR3 size: 16 residues. Looked up from germline, CDR1 is DFQATT and CDR2 is SNEGSKA (reference sequence). V dropped 0 bases and J dropped 4 bases, with 18 bases sitting between them.

A few counts support this clonotype. V is TRBV12-3 or TRBV12-4 and J is TRBJ2-1; tentative D call: TRBD2 (5 bases). The CDR3 is 13 amino acids. Trimming cost V 6 bases and J 3 bases, with 9 bases left between them. The CDR3 protein is CASSATNYNEQFF. CDR3 in DNA: TGTGCCAGCAGCGCGACTAACTACAATGAGCAGTTCTTC.